The 10 T cell receptor beta chains below come from one sample, sequenced in a study of blood T cells in healthy people across ages. A second about 7 to 11 cycle PCR used barcoded and J-beta primers. TCRdb ran MiXCR on the 5' RACE reads and lists one entry per CDR3 protein. This sample yields around 1.5 million distinct CDR3 sequences, of which about 43% are seen a single time; roughly 7.7% belongs to the top ten. What was sequenced was blood. The receptors originated from a woman younger than 35 in good health.

This clonotype was seen more than once but under ten times. This sequence joins TRBV5-1 and TRBJ1-6; perhaps TRBD1 as D (6 bases). Germline CDR1 is SGHRS and CDR2 is YFSETQ. V dropped 2 bases and J dropped 8 bases, with 14 bases sitting between them. The CDR3 loop spans 15 amino acids. CDR3 in DNA: TGCGCCAGCAGCTTCACAGGGTCAGGAGATTCACCCCTCCACTTT. Encoded protein: CASSFTGSGDSPLHF.

The chain is built from TRBV27 and TRBJ1-2; D is unresolved. V gave up 8 bases and J gave up 4 bases, with 20 bases separating them. The CDR3 is made up of 15 amino acids. In germline, CDR1 is MNHEY, CDR2 SMNVEV (reference sequence). The CDR3 is CASSAQDSPSYGYTF. Here the CDR3 DNA reads TGTGCCAGCTCGGCTCAAGATTCCCCTAGCTATGGCTACACCTTC.

Regarding this clonotype: Its ends do not fully match the called genes, so a read error is possible. The chain combines TRBV4-2 with TRBJ2-6; 9 positions match TRBD1. CDR1 is LGHNA, CDR2 YNFKEQ, per germline. The CDR3 consists of 18 residues. CDR3 DNA: TGTGCCAGCAGCCAAGAATACACAGGGGGCCCTGGGGTCAACGTCCTGACTTTC. Residues: CASSQEYTGGPGVNVLTF.

This clonotype turned up a few times. The chain joins TRBV10-3 to TRBJ1-3; D ambiguous. V was pared by 4 bases and J by 2 bases, with 9 bases between. Germline V gene data show CDR1 as ENHRY and CDR2 as SYGVKD. The length of the CDR3 is 14 residues. CDR3 nucleotides: TGTGCCATCAGTGGTCTGGGCACTGGAAACACCATATATTTT. Amino acids: CAISGLGTGNTIYF.

The chain couples TRBV2 to TRBJ2-6, with a possible D match to TRBD1 (6 bases). The CDR3 length is 15 residues. CDR1 is SNHLY, CDR2 FYNNEI, per germline. Trimming stripped 7 bases from V and 0 bases from J, with 10 bases between. The chain's CDR3 is CASNRGGSGANVLTF. The CDR3 nucleotides read TGTGCCAGCAACCGAGGGGGCTCTGGGGCCAACGTCCTGACTTTC.

This rearrangement joins TRBV3-1 to TRBJ2-3, with 7 bases matching TRBD1. The trim removed 1 base at V and 2 bases at J, leaving 3 bases unmatched. Germline V CDR1 and CDR2: LGHDT, YNNKEL (reference sequence). The CDR3 is made up of 15 amino acids. CDR3 in amino acids: CASSQADRVTDTQYF. The CDR3 DNA reads as TGTGCCAGCAGCCAAGCCGACAGGGTCACAGATACGCAGTATTTT.

The V gene is TRBV29-1, the J gene TRBJ1-2, with TRBD1 as a possible D gene (6 bases). Per germline, CDR1 SQVTM and CDR2 ANQGSEA. The CDR3 runs to 13 residues. Trimming shortened V by 4 bases and J by 2 bases, and 11 bases separated the two germline ends. DNA of the CDR3: TGCAGCGTTGGATTGGGGGGCAACTATGGCTACACCTTC. Protein sequence: CSVGLGGNYGYTF.

The chain employs TRBV5-1 and TRBJ2-5, with 7 bases aligning to TRBD2. CDR3 length: 18 amino acids. The trim removed 4 bases at V and 3 bases at J, leaving 18 bases unmatched. Looked up from germline, CDR1 is SGHRS and CDR2 is YFSETQ. The DNA for the CDR3 is TGCGCCAGCAGCCCTCAGGGTGGCGGGAGTTATCTGGAAGAGACCCAGTACTTC. Encoded protein: CASSPQGGGSYLEETQYF.

This chain connects TRBV11-2 to TRBJ1-5; no firm D call. Trimming left V 2 bases short and J 6 bases short, with 14 bases between. This CDR3 is built from 15 residues. CDR1 is SGHAT, CDR2 FQNNGV, per germline. The CDR3 protein is CASSLTAGKGQPQHF. As DNA, the CDR3 is TGTGCCAGCAGCTTAACCGCGGGGAAGGGTCAGCCCCAGCATTTT.

This clonotype was found once. The CDR3 protein is CASRGSGGAINEQFF. CDR3 bases: TGTGCCAGCAGGGGTAGCGGGGGGGCTATCAATGAGCAGTTCTTC. The rearrangement links TRBV6-2 or TRBV6-3 to TRBJ2-1; 11 nucleotides agree with TRBD2. CDR1 is MNHEY, CDR2 SVGEGT, per germline. V dropped 6 bases and J dropped 6; count of bases not matched to a gene: 7. The CDR3 spans 15 residues.